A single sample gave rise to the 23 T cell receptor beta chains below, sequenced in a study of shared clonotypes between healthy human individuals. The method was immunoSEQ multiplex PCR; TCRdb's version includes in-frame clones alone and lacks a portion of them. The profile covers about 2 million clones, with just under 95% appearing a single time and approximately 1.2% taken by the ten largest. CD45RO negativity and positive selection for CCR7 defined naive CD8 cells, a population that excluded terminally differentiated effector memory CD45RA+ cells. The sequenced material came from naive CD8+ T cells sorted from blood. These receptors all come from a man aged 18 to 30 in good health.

CDR3 sequence (DNA): TGTGCCAGCAGTTTAAGGGGTCCAGAATGGCCCCAGCATTTT. As protein: CASSLRGPEWPQHF. This chain joins TRBV28 and TRBJ1-5; maybe TRBD1 (5 bases). The V end lost 2 bases, the J end lost 9 bases, and 14 bases lay between the germline ends. CDR3 length: 14 residues. Germline V gene lookup returns CDR1 MDHEN and CDR2 SYDVKM.

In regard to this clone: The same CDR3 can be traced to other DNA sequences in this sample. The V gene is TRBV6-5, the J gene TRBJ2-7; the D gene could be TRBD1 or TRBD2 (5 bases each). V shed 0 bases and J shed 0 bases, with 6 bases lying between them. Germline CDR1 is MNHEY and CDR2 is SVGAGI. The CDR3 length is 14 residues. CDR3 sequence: CASSYSGDSYEQYF. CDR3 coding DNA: TGTGCCAGCAGTTACTCGGGGGACTCCTACGAGCAGTACTTC.

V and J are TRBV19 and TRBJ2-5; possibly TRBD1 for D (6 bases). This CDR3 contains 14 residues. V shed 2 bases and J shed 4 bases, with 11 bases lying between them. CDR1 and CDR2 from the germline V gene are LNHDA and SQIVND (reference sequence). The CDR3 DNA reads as TGTGCCAGTAGTATATTGGGGGCTGCAGAGACCCAGTACTTC. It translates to CASSILGAAETQYF.

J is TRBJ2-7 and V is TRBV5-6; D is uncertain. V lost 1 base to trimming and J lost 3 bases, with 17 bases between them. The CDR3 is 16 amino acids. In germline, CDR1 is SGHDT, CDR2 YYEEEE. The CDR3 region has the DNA TGTGCCAGCAGCTTGTATATATCGACTGCGGACTACGAGCAGTACTTC. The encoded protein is CASSLYISTADYEQYF.

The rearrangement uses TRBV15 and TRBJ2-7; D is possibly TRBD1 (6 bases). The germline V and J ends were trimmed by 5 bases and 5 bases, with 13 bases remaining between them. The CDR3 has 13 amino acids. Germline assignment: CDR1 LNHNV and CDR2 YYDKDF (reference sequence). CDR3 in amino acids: CATSSSGVDEQYF. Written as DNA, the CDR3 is TGTGCCACCAGCTCTTCAGGGGTGGACGAGCAGTACTTC. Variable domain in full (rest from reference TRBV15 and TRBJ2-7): DAMVIQNPRYQVTQFGKPVTLSCSQTLNHNVMYWYQQKSSQAPKLLFHYYDKDFNNEADTPDNFQSRRPNTSFCFLDIRSPGLGDTAMYLCATSSSGVDEQYFGPGTRLTVT.

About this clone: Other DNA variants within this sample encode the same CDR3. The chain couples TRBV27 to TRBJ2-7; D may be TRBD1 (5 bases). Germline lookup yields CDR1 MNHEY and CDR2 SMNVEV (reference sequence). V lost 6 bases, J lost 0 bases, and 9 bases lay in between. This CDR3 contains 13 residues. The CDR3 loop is CASSYRSSYEQYF. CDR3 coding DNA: TGTGCCAGCAGCTACAGGAGCTCCTACGAGCAGTACTTC.

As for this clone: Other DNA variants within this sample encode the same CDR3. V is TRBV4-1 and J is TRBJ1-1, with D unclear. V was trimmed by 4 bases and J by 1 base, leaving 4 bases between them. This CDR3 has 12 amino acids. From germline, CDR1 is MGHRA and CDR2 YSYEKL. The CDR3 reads CASSPGNTEAFF. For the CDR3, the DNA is TGCGCCAGCAGCCCCGGGAACACTGAAGCTTTCTTT.

The CDR3, as DNA: TGTGCCAGCAGCCTTCGGGTTATAAACACTGAAGCTTTCTTT. Protein: CASSLRVINTEAFF. The chain carries TRBV7-6 and TRBJ1-1; D unclear. Trimming cost V 5 bases and J 2 bases, with 12 bases left between them. This CDR3 contains 14 residues. In germline, CDR1 is SGHVS, CDR2 FNYEAQ.

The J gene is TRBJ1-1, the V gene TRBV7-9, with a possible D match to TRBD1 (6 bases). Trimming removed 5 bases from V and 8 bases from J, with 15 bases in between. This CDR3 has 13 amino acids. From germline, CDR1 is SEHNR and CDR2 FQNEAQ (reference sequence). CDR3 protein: CASSPEGGREAFF. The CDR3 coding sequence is TGTGCCAGCAGCCCAGAAGGGGGGCGCGAAGCTTTCTTT.

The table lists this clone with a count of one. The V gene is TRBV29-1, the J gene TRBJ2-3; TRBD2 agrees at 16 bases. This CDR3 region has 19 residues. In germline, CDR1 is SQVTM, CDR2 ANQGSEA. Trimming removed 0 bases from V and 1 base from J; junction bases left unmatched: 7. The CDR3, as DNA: TGCAGCGTTGAAGAGGGACTAGCGGGAGGGAATGAGGGCACAGATACGCAGTATTTT. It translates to CSVEEGLAGGNEGTDTQYF.

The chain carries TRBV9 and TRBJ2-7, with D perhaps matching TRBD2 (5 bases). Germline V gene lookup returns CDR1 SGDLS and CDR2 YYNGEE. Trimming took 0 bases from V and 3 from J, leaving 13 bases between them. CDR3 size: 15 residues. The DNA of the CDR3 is TGTGCCAGCAGCGTAGAAGGGAGTTCAGACTACGAGCAGTACTTC. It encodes CASSVEGSSDYEQYF. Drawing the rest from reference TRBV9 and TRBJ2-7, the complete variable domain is DSGVTQTPKHLITATGQRVTLRCSPRSGDLSVYWYQQSLDQGLQFLIQYYNGEERAKGNILERFSAQQFPDLHSELNLSSLELGDSALYFCASSVEGSSDYEQYFGPGTRLTVT.

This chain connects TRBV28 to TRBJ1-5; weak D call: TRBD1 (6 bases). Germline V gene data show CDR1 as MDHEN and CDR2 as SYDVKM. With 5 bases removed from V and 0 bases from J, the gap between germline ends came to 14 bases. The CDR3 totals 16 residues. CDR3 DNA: TGTGCCAGCAGTCCTCGGGACACATATAGCAATCAGCCCCAGCATTTT. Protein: CASSPRDTYSNQPQHF.

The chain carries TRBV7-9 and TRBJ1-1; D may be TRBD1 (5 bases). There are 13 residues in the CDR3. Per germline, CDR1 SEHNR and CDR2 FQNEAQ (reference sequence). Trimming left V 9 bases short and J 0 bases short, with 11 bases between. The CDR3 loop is CASHSGLNTEAFF. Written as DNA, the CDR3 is TGTGCCAGTCACTCAGGGCTGAACACTGAAGCTTTCTTT.

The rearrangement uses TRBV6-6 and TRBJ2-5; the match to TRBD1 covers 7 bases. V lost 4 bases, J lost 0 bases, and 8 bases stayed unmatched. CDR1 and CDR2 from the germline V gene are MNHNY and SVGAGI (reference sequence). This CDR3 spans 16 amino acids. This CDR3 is CASSSTGTWDQETQYF. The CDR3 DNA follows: TGTGCCAGCAGTTCGACAGGGACCTGGGACCAAGAGACCCAGTACTTC.

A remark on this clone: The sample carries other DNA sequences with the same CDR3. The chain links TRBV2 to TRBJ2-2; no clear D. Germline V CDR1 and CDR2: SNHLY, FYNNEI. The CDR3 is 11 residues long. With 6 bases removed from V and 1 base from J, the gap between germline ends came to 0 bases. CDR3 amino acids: CASRNTGELFF. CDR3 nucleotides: TGTGCCAGCAGGAACACCGGGGAGCTGTTTTTT.

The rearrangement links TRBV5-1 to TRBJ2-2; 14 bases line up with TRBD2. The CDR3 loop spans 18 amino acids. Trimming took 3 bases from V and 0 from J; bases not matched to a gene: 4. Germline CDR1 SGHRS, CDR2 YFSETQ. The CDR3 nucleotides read TGCGCCAGCAGCTACGGACTAGCGGGAGGAACGAACACCGGGGAGCTGTTTTTT. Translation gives CASSYGLAGGTNTGELFF.

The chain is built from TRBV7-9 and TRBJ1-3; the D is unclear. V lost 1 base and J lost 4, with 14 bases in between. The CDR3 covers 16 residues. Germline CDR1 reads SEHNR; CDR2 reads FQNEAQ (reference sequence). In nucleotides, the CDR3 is TGTGCCAGCAGCTTAGATGCTTGGACTGGGGGAAACACCATATATTTT. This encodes CASSLDAWTGGNTIYF.

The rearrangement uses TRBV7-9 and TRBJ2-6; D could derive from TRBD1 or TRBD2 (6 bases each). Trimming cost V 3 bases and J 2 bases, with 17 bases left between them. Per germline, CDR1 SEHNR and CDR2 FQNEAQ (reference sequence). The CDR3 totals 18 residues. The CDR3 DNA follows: TGTGCCAGCAGCTTGCCGCAAGGAGGGGGGACTGGGGCCAACGTCCTGACTTTC. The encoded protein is CASSLPQGGGTGANVLTF.

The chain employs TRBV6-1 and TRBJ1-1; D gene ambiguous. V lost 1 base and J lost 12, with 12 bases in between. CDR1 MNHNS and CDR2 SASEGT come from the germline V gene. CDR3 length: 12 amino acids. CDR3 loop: CASSEGGRQTFF. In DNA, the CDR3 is TGTGCCAGCAGTGAAGGTGGCAGGCAAACTTTCTTT.

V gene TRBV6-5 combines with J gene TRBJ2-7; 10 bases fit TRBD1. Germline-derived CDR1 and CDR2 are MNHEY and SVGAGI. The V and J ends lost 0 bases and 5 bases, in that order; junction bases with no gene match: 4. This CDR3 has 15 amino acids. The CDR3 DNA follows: TGTGCCAGCAGTTACTCACCGGACAGGGGGGACGAGCAGTACTTC. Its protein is CASSYSPDRGDEQYF.

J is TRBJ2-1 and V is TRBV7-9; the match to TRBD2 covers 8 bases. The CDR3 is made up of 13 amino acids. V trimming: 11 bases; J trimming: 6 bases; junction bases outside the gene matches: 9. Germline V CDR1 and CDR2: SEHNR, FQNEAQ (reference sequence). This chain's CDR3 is CAGTFSGANEQFF. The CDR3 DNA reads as TGTGCCGGGACTTTTAGCGGGGCCAATGAGCAGTTCTTC.

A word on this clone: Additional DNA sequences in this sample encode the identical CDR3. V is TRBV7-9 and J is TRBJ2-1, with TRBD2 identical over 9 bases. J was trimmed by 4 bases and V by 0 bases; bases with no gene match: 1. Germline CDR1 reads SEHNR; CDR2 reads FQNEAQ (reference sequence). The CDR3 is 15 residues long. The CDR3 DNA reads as TGTGCCAGCAGCTTAGCTAGCGGGGGATACAATGAGCAGTTCTTC. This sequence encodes CASSLASGGYNEQFF.

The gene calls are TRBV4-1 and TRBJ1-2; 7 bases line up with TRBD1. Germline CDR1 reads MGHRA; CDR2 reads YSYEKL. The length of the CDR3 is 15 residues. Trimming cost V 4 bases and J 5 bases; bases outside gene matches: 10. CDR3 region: CASSPTEGTVYGYTF. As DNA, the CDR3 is TGCGCCAGCAGCCCGACGGAAGGGACAGTTTATGGCTACACCTTC.